These T cell receptor beta chains were read from a single sample in a study of cytomegalovirus exposure and HLA in healthy donors. Profiling relied on immunoSEQ multiplex PCR, and the TCRdb table lists in-frame clones only, not all of them. This sample has fewer than 200,000 clones, with 80% to 90% found just once. The sequenced sample consisted of PBMCs. These receptors originate from a young woman in good health and CMV-seronegative. Each CDR3 is given with its conserved first and last residue. A D gene is named only where the DNA matches it firmly. Size is stated for part of the rows, as once, few or many counts, or as a class when the clone is expanded.

d_call: TRBD2; clone_size: -; j_call: TRBJ2-7; v_call: TRBV19; cdr3_aa: CASSSLPSQREFEQYF; cdr3_nt: TGTGCCAGTAGTTCCCTGCCGAGTCAGCGGGAGTTCGAGCAGTACTTC
d_call: TRBD1; clone_size: -; j_call: TRBJ1-1; v_call: TRBV28; cdr3_aa: CASSSPRSPLQGGTEAFF; cdr3_nt: TGTGCCAGCAGTTCCCCCCGGTCCCCTTTGCAGGGGGGCACTGAAGCTTTCTTT
d_call: -; clone_size: -; j_call: TRBJ1-2; v_call: TRBV6-5; cdr3_aa: CASSYSTETNYGYTF; cdr3_nt: TGTGCCAGCAGTTATTCGACTGAGACTAACTATGGCTACACCTTC
d_call: TRBD1; clone_size: -; j_call: TRBJ1-6; v_call: TRBV28; cdr3_aa: CASSPRDRDNSPLHF; cdr3_nt: TGTGCCAGCAGTCCTCGGGACAGGGACAATTCACCCCTCCACTTT
d_call: -; clone_size: -; j_call: TRBJ1-1; v_call: TRBV15; cdr3_aa: CATSRDRVRAAFF; cdr3_nt: TGTGCCACCAGCAGAGATCGGGTCAGAGCCGCTTTCTTT
d_call: TRBD2; clone_size: -; j_call: TRBJ2-7; v_call: TRBV27; cdr3_aa: CASSTRSSGPPEQYF; cdr3_nt: TGTGCCAGCTCTACACGGTCTAGCGGGCCCCCCGAGCAGTACTTC
d_call: TRBD2; clone_size: -; j_call: TRBJ2-2; v_call: TRBV28; cdr3_aa: CASSLYHNGEGTIRGELFF; cdr3_nt: TGTGCCAGCAGTTTATACCACAACGGGGAGGGTACAATCAGGGGGGAGCTGTTTTTT
d_call: -; clone_size: -; j_call: TRBJ2-3; v_call: TRBV5-4; cdr3_aa: CASSPRIGSGSTDTQYF; cdr3_nt: TGTGCCAGCAGCCCGCGTATTGGCAGCGGGAGCACAGATACGCAGTATTTT
d_call: -; clone_size: few; j_call: TRBJ1-1; v_call: TRBV18; cdr3_aa: CASSPQGLNTEAFF; cdr3_nt: TGTGCCAGCTCACCGCAGGGGCTGAACACTGAAGCTTTCTTT
d_call: -; clone_size: -; j_call: TRBJ2-1; v_call: TRBV29-1; cdr3_aa: CSVGGGFYNEQFF; cdr3_nt: TGCAGCGTGGGTGGAGGCTTCTACAATGAGCAGTTCTTC
d_call: -; clone_size: -; j_call: TRBJ1-4; v_call: TRBV5-6; cdr3_aa: CASSTGGGIGEKLFF; cdr3_nt: TGTGCCAGCAGCACCGGAGGAGGGATAGGTGAAAAACTGTTTTTT
d_call: -; clone_size: once; j_call: TRBJ2-7; v_call: TRBV28; cdr3_aa: CASSPWGAYEQYF; cdr3_nt: TGTGCCAGCAGCCCCTGGGGAGCCTACGAGCAGTACTTC
d_call: TRBD2; clone_size: -; j_call: TRBJ2-5; v_call: TRBV5-6; cdr3_aa: CASSPRTSGKETQYF; cdr3_nt: TGTGCCAGCAGCCCCCGGACTAGCGGCAAAGAGACCCAGTACTTC
d_call: TRBD1; clone_size: few; j_call: TRBJ1-1; v_call: TRBV28; cdr3_aa: CASSLFRGRRTEAFF; cdr3_nt: TGTGCCAGCAGTTTATTCAGGGGGCGTCGGACTGAAGCTTTCTTT
d_call: -; clone_size: -; j_call: TRBJ2-5; v_call: TRBV7-6; cdr3_aa: CASSLLAGPSGTQYF; cdr3_nt: TGTGCCAGCAGTTTACTAGCCGGGCCAAGTGGGACCCAGTACTTC
d_call: TRBD2; clone_size: once; j_call: TRBJ2-3; v_call: TRBV7-9; cdr3_aa: CASSFRTSRITDTQYF; cdr3_nt: TGTGCCAGCAGCTTCAGGACTAGCCGGATCACAGATACGCAGTATTTT
d_call: TRBD2; clone_size: -; j_call: TRBJ2-2; v_call: TRBV16; cdr3_aa: CASSQASGPNTGELFF; cdr3_nt: TGTGCCAGCAGCCAAGCTAGCGGGCCGAACACCGGGGAGCTGTTTTTT
d_call: -; clone_size: once; j_call: TRBJ1-2; v_call: TRBV14; cdr3_aa: CASSASLYGYTF; cdr3_nt: TGTGCCAGCAGCGCTAGCCTATATGGCTACACCTTC
d_call: TRBD1; clone_size: -; j_call: TRBJ1-5; v_call: TRBV23-1; cdr3_aa: CASSQYLRTGGAQPQHF; cdr3_nt: TGCGCCAGCAGTCAATACCTACGGACAGGGGGCGCCCAGCCCCAGCATTTT
d_call: TRBD1; clone_size: -; j_call: TRBJ2-2; v_call: TRBV11-2; cdr3_aa: CASSWTGTGFVGELFF; cdr3_nt: TGTGCCAGCAGCTGGACCGGGACAGGGTTCGTCGGGGAGCTGTTTTTT
d_call: TRBD2; clone_size: few; j_call: TRBJ2-5; v_call: TRBV11-1; cdr3_aa: CASSQGLAGETQYF; cdr3_nt: TGTGCCAGCAGCCAAGGACTAGCTGGGGAGACCCAGTACTTC
d_call: TRBD2; clone_size: -; j_call: TRBJ2-1; v_call: TRBV9; cdr3_aa: CASSYTPSGSTREQFF; cdr3_nt: TGTGCCAGCAGCTACACACCTAGCGGGAGTACAAGGGAGCAGTTCTTC
d_call: TRBD2; clone_size: once; j_call: TRBJ2-1; v_call: TRBV28; cdr3_aa: CASSFFTSGDNEQFF; cdr3_nt: TGTGCCAGCAGTTTCTTCACTAGCGGCGACAATGAGCAGTTCTTC
d_call: -; clone_size: -; j_call: TRBJ2-7; v_call: TRBV18; cdr3_aa: CASSPGLSPYEQYF; cdr3_nt: TGTGCCAGCTCACCGGGGCTGTCCCCCTACGAGCAGTACTTC
d_call: TRBD1; clone_size: -; j_call: TRBJ1-2; v_call: TRBV19; cdr3_aa: CASSDNRDRKERNSANYGYTF; cdr3_nt: TGTGCCAGTAGTGATAACCGGGACAGGAAAGAAAGAAACTCAGCTAACTATGGCTACACCTTC
d_call: -; clone_size: -; j_call: TRBJ2-3; v_call: TRBV2; cdr3_aa: CASSEALGRGNTDTQYF; cdr3_nt: TGTGCCAGCAGTGAAGCGCTGGGGCGAGGCAACACAGATACGCAGTATTTT
d_call: TRBD1; clone_size: -; j_call: TRBJ2-7; v_call: TRBV18; cdr3_aa: CASSPTPGTGGDYEQYF; cdr3_nt: TGTGCCAGCTCACCCACCCCCGGGACAGGGGGTGACTACGAGCAGTACTTC
d_call: -; clone_size: few; j_call: TRBJ2-7; v_call: TRBV6-6; cdr3_aa: CASSQGRGSSYEQYF; cdr3_nt: TGTGCCAGCAGCCAAGGACGGGGAAGCTCCTACGAGCAGTACTTC
d_call: TRBD1; clone_size: -; j_call: TRBJ1-2; v_call: TRBV28; cdr3_aa: CASSLPHRGRYGYTF; cdr3_nt: TGTGCCAGCAGTTTGCCCCACAGGGGTCGTTATGGCTACACCTTC
d_call: TRBD1; clone_size: -; j_call: TRBJ2-7; v_call: TRBV28; cdr3_aa: CASRGQGVSEQYF; cdr3_nt: TGTGCCAGCAGGGGACAGGGAGTGAGCGAGCAGTACTTC
d_call: -; clone_size: -; j_call: TRBJ2-7; v_call: TRBV5-6; cdr3_aa: CASSLIGEQYF; cdr3_nt: TGTGCCAGCAGCTTAATCGGTGAGCAGTACTTC
d_call: TRBD2; clone_size: many; j_call: TRBJ2-7; v_call: TRBV4-3; cdr3_aa: CASSPTSGGFYEQYF; cdr3_nt: TGCGCCAGCAGCCCGACTAGCGGGGGCTTCTACGAGCAGTACTTC
d_call: -; clone_size: -; j_call: TRBJ1-2; v_call: TRBV18; cdr3_aa: CASSPDKRERGYTF; cdr3_nt: TGTGCCAGCTCACCAGATAAACGGGAGCGGGGCTACACCTTC
d_call: -; clone_size: -; j_call: TRBJ2-7; v_call: TRBV27; cdr3_aa: CASSLQISYEQYF; cdr3_nt: TGTGCCAGCAGTTTACAGATCTCCTACGAGCAGTACTTC
d_call: TRBD2; clone_size: -; j_call: TRBJ2-7; v_call: TRBV4-1; cdr3_aa: CASSPRAGASWEQYF; cdr3_nt: TGCGCCAGCAGCCCTCGGGCGGGAGCCTCCTGGGAGCAGTACTTC
d_call: -; clone_size: -; j_call: TRBJ2-7; v_call: TRBV19; cdr3_aa: CASRLSPTITYEQYF; cdr3_nt: TGTGCCAGCCGACTTTCGCCTACTATTACCTACGAGCAGTACTTC
d_call: -; clone_size: -; j_call: TRBJ1-5; v_call: TRBV19; cdr3_aa: CASSRSSKISSNQPQHF; cdr3_nt: TGTGCCAGTAGTCGCTCTTCCAAGATAAGCAGCAATCAGCCCCAGCATTTT
d_call: TRBD1; clone_size: -; j_call: TRBJ2-2; v_call: TRBV5-1; cdr3_aa: CASSRTGEFTGELFF; cdr3_nt: TGCGCCAGCAGCCGGACAGGGGAGTTTACCGGGGAGCTGTTTTTT
d_call: -; clone_size: -; j_call: TRBJ1-1; v_call: TRBV7-2; cdr3_aa: CASSPIGLPEAFF; cdr3_nt: TGTGCCAGCAGCCCCATAGGACTACCTGAAGCTTTCTTT
d_call: -; clone_size: -; j_call: TRBJ2-3; v_call: TRBV9; cdr3_aa: CASSAPGVADTQYF; cdr3_nt: TGTGCCAGCAGCGCCCCGGGGGTTGCAGATACGCAGTATTTT
d_call: -; clone_size: -; j_call: TRBJ2-7; v_call: TRBV19; cdr3_aa: CASSINDGSRTEQYF; cdr3_nt: TGTGCCAGTAGTATTAACGACGGGAGCAGGACGGAGCAGTACTTC
d_call: -; clone_size: -; j_call: TRBJ1-5; v_call: TRBV5-6; cdr3_aa: CASSLYRTNQPQHF; cdr3_nt: TGTGCCAGCAGCTTGTACAGGACGAATCAGCCCCAGCATTTT
d_call: -; clone_size: few; j_call: TRBJ2-3; v_call: TRBV28; cdr3_aa: CASTSPGIPTDTQYF; cdr3_nt: TGTGCCAGCACCAGCCCGGGGATTCCCACAGATACGCAGTATTTT
d_call: -; clone_size: few; j_call: TRBJ2-5; v_call: TRBV28; cdr3_aa: CASGKSSVIQETQYF; cdr3_nt: TGTGCCAGCGGGAAATCTAGCGTGATCCAAGAGACCCAGTACTTC
d_call: -; clone_size: -; j_call: TRBJ2-7; v_call: TRBV27; cdr3_aa: CASSLLGAGSYEQYF; cdr3_nt: TGTGCCAGCAGTTTATTAGGGGCGGGGTCCTACGAGCAGTACTTC
d_call: -; clone_size: -; j_call: TRBJ1-5; v_call: TRBV5-5; cdr3_aa: CASSLDVAGIQPQHF; cdr3_nt: TGTGCCAGCAGCTTGGACGTGGCGGGGATTCAGCCCCAGCATTTT
d_call: TRBD1; clone_size: -; j_call: TRBJ1-2; v_call: TRBV5-6; cdr3_aa: CASSLGTGSIDGYTF; cdr3_nt: TGTGCCAGCAGCTTGGGGACAGGGAGTATCGATGGCTACACCTTC
d_call: -; clone_size: -; j_call: TRBJ2-2; v_call: TRBV15; cdr3_aa: CATSRRRNGELFF; cdr3_nt: TGTGCCACCAGCAGACGGAGGAACGGGGAGCTGTTTTTT
d_call: TRBD2; clone_size: few; j_call: TRBJ2-3; v_call: TRBV27; cdr3_aa: CASSLLAGAGTDTQYF; cdr3_nt: TGTGCCAGCAGTTTACTAGCGGGAGCTGGCACAGATACGCAGTATTTT
d_call: -; clone_size: -; j_call: TRBJ2-6; v_call: TRBV23-1; cdr3_aa: CASIPPGHSSSGANVLTF; cdr3_nt: TGCGCCAGCATTCCGCCGGGACATTCTAGCTCTGGGGCCAACGTCCTGACTTTC